One and the same sample provided the 16 T cell receptor beta chains below, sequenced in a study of robustness of blood B and T cell sequencing. Instead of genomic DNA, mRNA was used to measure TCR beta repertoires. A 5' template-switch oligo added a universal priming site during cDNA synthesis. A 12-nucleotide random UMI in the template-switch oligo labeled every cDNA molecule. In TCRdb, the PCR reads were re-called with MiXCR into one record per CDR3 protein. The table lists some 3,600 distinct CDR3 sequences, just over 55% of them singletons. The specimen was peripheral blood. These TCRs come from a human donor in good health.

The rearrangement uses TRBV6-5 and TRBJ2-7, with no clear D. Germline assignment: CDR1 MNHEY and CDR2 SVGAGI. This CDR3 has 15 residues. V was cut by 4 bases and J by 0 bases, with 13 bases left in between. CDR3 sequence reads: CASSFQLGGSYEQYF. The CDR3 DNA sequence: TGTGCCAGCAGTTTCCAGTTAGGTGGCTCCTACGAGCAGTACTTC.

The chain carries TRBV29-1 and TRBJ2-7, with 8 bases aligning to TRBD1. CDR1 and CDR2 (germline): SQVTM, ANQGSEA. Unmatched junction bases numbered 3, after V lost 6 bases and J lost 11 bases. The CDR3 extends over 9 amino acids. CDR3 coding DNA: TGCAGCGTCAGGACAGGGAAGTACTTC. Translated: CSVRTGKYF.

Only a few counts were recorded for this clonotype. CDR3 residues: CASSGQMGGYTF. The CDR3 nucleotides read TGTGCCAGCAGTGGACAGATGGGCGGCTACACCTTC. The chain has TRBV2 and TRBJ1-2; a possible D gene is TRBD1 (5 bases). Germline assignment: CDR1 SNHLY and CDR2 FYNNEI. Trimming took 4 bases from V and 8 from J, leaving 11 bases between them. The CDR3 is 12 residues long.

V and J are TRBV5-5 and TRBJ1-1; D remains unclear. The CDR3 is made up of 13 amino acids. V dropped 4 bases and J dropped 3 bases, with 10 bases sitting between them. Germline CDR1 reads SGHKS; CDR2 reads YYEKEE (reference sequence). The CDR3 spells CASSRLFDTEAFF. In nucleotides, the CDR3 is TGTGCCAGCAGCCGGTTATTTGACACTGAAGCTTTCTTT.

V and J are TRBV10-3 and TRBJ2-7; 7 bases align to TRBD1. The trim removed 2 bases at V and 5 bases at J, leaving 9 bases unmatched. Per germline, CDR1 ENHRY and CDR2 SYGVKD. The CDR3 totals 15 residues. CDR3 region: CAISEIDRAKDEQYF. The CDR3 DNA sequence: TGTGCCATCAGTGAGATAGACAGGGCGAAAGACGAGCAGTACTTC.

This rearrangement joins TRBV7-8 to TRBJ2-7, with 12 bases identical to TRBD2. In germline, CDR1 is SGHVS, CDR2 FQNEAQ. Losses at the gene ends were 0 bases for V and 1 base for J; bases not matched to a gene: 4. The CDR3 is 17 residues long. This chain's CDR3 is CASSLALTSGGSYEQYF. The CDR3 DNA sequence: TGTGCCAGCAGCTTAGCCCTTACTAGCGGGGGGTCCTACGAGCAGTACTTC.

The rearrangement links TRBV20-1 to TRBJ1-1, with 7 bases that match TRBD1. V trimming: 1 base; J trimming: 3 bases; junction bases outside the gene matches: 5. In germline, CDR1 is DFQATT, CDR2 SNEGSKA (reference sequence). The CDR3 has 14 residues. CDR3 in DNA: TGCAGTGCTAGAGTAAACAGGGGAGACACTGAAGCTTTCTTT. It codes for CSARVNRGDTEAFF.

This clonotype was seen a handful of times. The junction differs from germline at one of its ends, possibly a read error. V gene TRBV19 combines with J gene TRBJ2-1; 7 bases map to TRBD1. Per the germline V gene, CDR1 is LNHDA and CDR2 is SQIVND (reference sequence). This CDR3 comprises 11 residues. The CDR3 loop reads CASSIGDSPVF. Here the CDR3 DNA reads TGTGCCAGTAGTATTGGGGACAGTCCGGTCTTC. The full variable domain, its missing parts supplied by reference TRBV19 and TRBJ2-1, is DGGITQSPKYLFRKEGQNVTLSCEQNLNHDAMYWYRQDPGQGLRLIYYSQIVNDFQKGDIAEGYSVSREKKESFPLTVTSAQKNPTAFYLCASSIGDSPVFGPGTRLTVL.

The gene calls are TRBV9 and TRBJ1-3, with 9 positions matching TRBD1. Unmatched junction bases numbered 6, after V lost 0 bases and J lost 2 bases. The germline gives CDR1 SGDLS, CDR2 YYNGEE. The CDR3 runs to 17 residues. CDR3 sequence reads: CASSVEGTGLPGNTIYF. The DNA of the CDR3 is TGTGCCAGCAGCGTAGAAGGGACAGGGCTACCTGGAAACACCATATATTTT. Full variable domain (rest looked up from reference TRBV9 and TRBJ1-3): DSGVTQTPKHLITATGQRVTLRCSPRSGDLSVYWYQQSLDQGLQFLIQYYNGEERAKGNILERFSAQQFPDLHSELNLSSLELGDSALYFCASSVEGTGLPGNTIYFGEGSWLTVV.

CDR3 protein: CAISVASGANVLTF. The CDR3 nucleotides read TGTGCCATCAGTGTAGCCTCTGGGGCCAACGTCCTGACTTTC. The rearrangement uses TRBV10-3 and TRBJ2-6; D unclear. V was cut by 4 bases and J by 0 bases, with 4 bases left in between. In germline, CDR1 is ENHRY, CDR2 SYGVKD. The CDR3 length is 14 residues.

The chain carries TRBV10-3 and TRBJ2-1, with no clear D. Germline lookup yields CDR1 ENHRY and CDR2 SYGVKD. This CDR3 is built from 15 residues. The V and J ends lost 0 bases and 3 bases respectively, with 9 bases between them. CDR3 nucleotide sequence: TGTGCCATCAGTGAGTCCCCCAGCCTCTACAATGAGCAGTTCTTC. Residues: CAISESPSLYNEQFF.

The rearrangement uses TRBV12-3 or TRBV12-4 and TRBJ2-3; 7 bases line up with TRBD2. The CDR3 sequence is 12 residues long. Germline trimming cut 8 bases from V and 6 bases from J; bases unmatched to any gene: 5. The CDR3 sequence is CASRRGEDTQYF. CDR3 sequence (DNA): TGTGCCAGCCGCCGGGGGGAGGATACGCAGTATTTT.

In the case of this clonotype: The junction does not match germline at one end; this may be a read error. The chain has TRBV6-5 and TRBJ1-1; D unclear. The CDR3 length is 15 residues. CDR1 MNHEY and CDR2 SVGAGI come from the germline V gene. The CDR3 DNA reads TGTGCCACCAGTTACTCGACGGGGTGGTACACTGAAGCTTTCTTT. Its protein is CATSYSTGWYTEAFF.

This CDR3 reads CASSYGDTEAFF. CDR3 DNA sequence: TGTGCCTCTTCCTATGGGGACACTGAAGCTTTCTTT. The chain is built from TRBV24-1 and TRBJ1-1; D gene unclear. Trimming removed 12 bases at V and 3 bases at J, with 13 bases between. The CDR3 sequence is 12 residues long. CDR1 KGHDR and CDR2 SFDVKD come from the germline V gene.

The chain combines TRBV10-3 with TRBJ1-2, with D possibly TRBD1 on 5 matching bases. Trimming stripped 0 bases from V and 6 bases from J, with 14 bases between. CDR3 size: 15 residues. Germline-derived CDR1 and CDR2 are ENHRY and SYGVKD. The CDR3 is CAISESETGPNGYTF. The CDR3 DNA sequence: TGTGCCATCAGTGAGTCGGAAACAGGACCGAATGGCTACACCTTC.

The genes are TRBV29-1 and TRBJ1-1; no clear D gene. The CDR3 runs 13 residues. Trimming stripped 5 bases from V and 5 bases from J, with 15 bases between. CDR1 is SQVTM and CDR2 is ANQGSEA in the germline V gene. CDR3 residues: CSVQGQATTEAFF. The CDR3 DNA sequence: TGCAGCGTTCAAGGCCAGGCGACAACTGAAGCTTTCTTT.